Below are 17 T cell receptor beta chains sequenced from a single sample in a study of OX40 agonist ivuxolimab in advanced cancers. Sequenced by immunoSEQ multiplex PCR; TCRdb stores in-frame clones only, minus some. This sample yields tens of thousands of clones, of which under 80% are seen a single time; roughly 9.8% belongs to the top ten. Sequencing used CD4+ or CD8+ T cells sorted from blood, obtained in a trial of the OX40 agonist ivuxolimab. These receptors were collected from an adult with an advanced solid tumor such as melanoma, head and neck, liver or kidney cancer.

The chain uses TRBV19 and TRBJ2-1; 8 bases are a match to TRBD1. The germline gives CDR1 LNHDA, CDR2 SQIVND (reference sequence). The CDR3 covers 18 residues. V dropped 5 bases and J dropped 9; count of bases not matched to a gene: 21. The CDR3 spells CASSALRGPGKAISEQFF. Written as DNA, the CDR3 is TGTGCCAGTAGTGCCCTCAGGGGGCCCGGAAAGGCAATCAGTGAGCAGTTCTTC.

This clone showed up just once. The chain uses TRBV6-5 and TRBJ1-1, with 7 bases that match TRBD1. Germline CDR1 reads MNHEY; CDR2 reads SVGAGI. The J segment lost 5 bases and the V segment lost 4 bases, leaving 4 bases of the junction unmatched. The CDR3 consists of 13 residues. CDR3 loop: CASSSRGRTEAFF. CDR3 sequence (DNA): TGTGCCAGCAGTTCGAGGGGGCGAACTGAAGCTTTCTTT.

V and J are TRBV9 and TRBJ1-4; the D gene is possibly TRBD1 (5 bases). Trimming left V 4 bases short and J 8 bases short, with 18 bases between. The CDR3 length is 15 residues. CDR1 is SGDLS and CDR2 is YYNGEE in the germline V gene. This CDR3 is CASSLAGNVLEKLFF. CDR3 sequence (DNA): TGTGCCAGCAGCTTGGCAGGGAATGTGTTGGAAAAACTGTTTTTT.

This clone came up once. The chain carries TRBV11-1 and TRBJ2-7; 9 bases are shared with TRBD1. In germline, CDR1 is SGHAT, CDR2 FQDESV (reference sequence). This CDR3 has 16 amino acids. The V and J ends lost 5 bases and 3 bases, in that order; junction bases with no gene match: 11. CDR3 sequence: CASSPRLGQGLYEQYF. The CDR3, as DNA: TGTGCCAGCAGCCCACGGTTGGGACAGGGACTCTACGAGCAGTACTTC. Supplemented by reference TRBV11-1 and TRBJ2-7, the full variable domain reads EAEVAQSPRYKITEKSQAVAFWCDPISGHATLYWYRQILGQGPELLVQFQDESVVDDSQLPKDRFSAERLKGVDSTLKIQPAELGDSAMYLCASSPRLGQGLYEQYFGPGTRLTVT.

The table lists this clone with a count of one. This chain joins TRBV6-5 and TRBJ1-6; 7 bases map to TRBD1. Germline CDR1 reads MNHEY; CDR2 reads SVGAGI. CDR3 length: 14 amino acids. With V trimmed by 6 bases and J by 8 bases, 7 bases remained unmatched. CDR3 in amino acids: CASSKQGFDSPLHF. As DNA, the CDR3 is TGTGCCAGCAGCAAACAGGGGTTCGATTCACCCCTCCACTTT.

The chain couples TRBV9 to TRBJ2-2; D assignment may be TRBD1 or TRBD2 (5 bases each). This CDR3 has 16 amino acids. V was pared by 4 bases and J by 7 bases, with 20 bases between. In germline, CDR1 is SGDLS, CDR2 YYNGEE. This CDR3 is CASSSTRGRDGGELFF. The CDR3 DNA follows: TGTGCCAGCAGCTCCACACGGGGCCGGGACGGCGGGGAGCTGTTTTTT.

This rearrangement joins TRBV5-4 to TRBJ1-1, with D tentatively TRBD1 (5 bases). V was cut by 2 bases and J by 3 bases, with 11 bases left in between. This CDR3 contains 14 residues. Looked up from germline, CDR1 is SGHNT and CDR2 is YYREEE (reference sequence). The CDR3 spells CASSFRGRDTEAFF. The DNA of the CDR3 is TGTGCCAGCAGCTTTCGGGGGAGGGACACTGAAGCTTTCTTT. The full variable domain, in which reference TRBV5-4 and TRBJ1-1 provide the parts outside the CDR3, is ETGVTQSPTHLIKTRGQQVTLRCSSQSGHNTVSWYQQALGQGPQFIFQYYREEENGRGNFPPRFSGLQFPNYSSELNVNALELDDSALYLCASSFRGRDTEAFFGQGTRLTVV.

The rearrangement uses TRBV5-5 and TRBJ2-4; unclear D gene. CDR1 and CDR2 (germline): SGHKS, YYEKEE (reference sequence). Trimming cost V 0 bases and J 11 bases, with 9 bases left between them. The CDR3 runs to 12 residues. The CDR3: CASSLGSEVQYF. CDR3 DNA: TGTGCCAGCAGCTTGGGTTCCGAAGTTCAGTACTTC.

The chain employs TRBV11-1 and TRBJ1-1, with D tentatively TRBD1 (6 bases). Trimming took off 4 bases at V and 4 bases at J, with 13 bases between the two ends. Germline CDR1 SGHAT, CDR2 FQDESV (reference sequence). The CDR3 contains 14 residues. CDR3 in amino acids: CASSWGQSGTEAFF. CDR3 bases: TGTGCCAGCAGCTGGGGACAATCGGGCACTGAAGCTTTCTTT.

V gene TRBV5-4 combines with J gene TRBJ2-5; TRBD2 agrees at 8 bases. Germline V gene data show CDR1 as SGHNT and CDR2 as YYREEE (reference sequence). The CDR3 is 14 amino acids. The junction had 9 bases not matched to a gene; V was cut back by 0 bases and J by 11 bases. Here the CDR3 DNA reads TGTGCCAGCAGCTTGGATATTGCGGGGGGCAGTCAGTACTTC. As protein: CASSLDIAGGSQYF.

The chain combines TRBV11-2 with TRBJ2-3, with unresolved D. V was clipped by 4 bases and J by 0 bases, with 11 bases between them. CDR1 SGHAT and CDR2 FQNNGV come from the germline V gene. This CDR3 region has 15 residues. CDR3: CASSSDSISTDTQYF. CDR3 nucleotide sequence: TGTGCCAGCAGCTCCGACTCAATTAGCACAGATACGCAGTATTTT.

This sequence joins TRBV6-1 and TRBJ1-2; 8 bases line up with TRBD1. Trimming at V came to 11 bases and at J to 6 bases, leaving 11 bases not matched to a gene. The CDR3 extends over 13 amino acids. Germline assignment: CDR1 MNHNS and CDR2 SASEGT. CDR3 in amino acids: CAGRRGQENGYTF. Here the CDR3 DNA reads TGTGCCGGTAGGAGGGGACAGGAAAATGGCTACACCTTC.

This chain connects TRBV6-5 to TRBJ2-2; perhaps TRBD2 as D (6 bases). Deletions cut 6 bases from V and 7 bases from J, with 15 bases between. The CDR3 contains 14 residues. Germline V gene sequence: CDR1 MNHEY, CDR2 SVGAGI. The CDR3 nucleotides read TGTGCCAGCAGCTTGCAAGGGAGGCACGGGGAGCTGTTTTTT. Its translation: CASSLQGRHGELFF.

This rearrangement joins TRBV10-3 to TRBJ1-6; D is possibly TRBD1 (6 bases). The CDR3 is made up of 15 amino acids. The ends were cut back, 2 bases at V and 6 bases at J, with 11 bases in the middle. Germline CDR1 is ENHRY and CDR2 is SYGVKD. DNA for the CDR3: TGTGCCATCAGTGAGCCCCGGACAGTTAATTCACCCCTCCACTTT. This translates into CAISEPRTVNSPLHF.

The rearrangement links TRBV19 to TRBJ1-5; no clear D gene. V gave up 7 bases and J gave up 3 bases, with 16 bases separating them. The V gene's germline CDR1 is LNHDA and CDR2 SQIVND (reference sequence). The CDR3 has 15 amino acids. The CDR3 bases are TGTGCCAGTACCCCAAGGCGGCAGACCAATCAGCCCCAGCATTTT. Encoded protein: CASTPRRQTNQPQHF. Combining the CDR3 with reference TRBV19 and TRBJ1-5 gives the whole variable domain DGGITQSPKYLFRKEGQNVTLSCEQNLNHDAMYWYRQDPGQGLRLIYYSQIVNDFQKGDIAEGYSVSREKKESFPLTVTSAQKNPTAFYLCASTPRRQTNQPQHFGDGTRLSIL.

This clone showed up just once. CDR3 region: CASSQDHGGNSPLHF. CDR3 nucleotides: TGTGCCAGCAGCCAAGATCACGGGGGGAATTCACCCCTCCACTTT. This chain links TRBV14 with TRBJ1-6; D might be TRBD1 (5 bases). The CDR3 consists of 15 residues. Trimming pared 0 bases from V and 7 bases from J, leaving 10 bases between. Germline lookup yields CDR1 SGHDN and CDR2 FVKESK.

The chain employs TRBV4-2 and TRBJ1-2; TRBD1 matches at 11 bases. The CDR3 loop spans 14 amino acids. V dropped 4 bases and J dropped 7; count of bases not matched to a gene: 5. Looked up from germline, CDR1 is LGHNA and CDR2 is YNFKEQ. CDR3 in DNA: TGTGCCAGCAGCCGGACAGGGGGCGCGGGTGGCTACACCTTC. This encodes CASSRTGGAGGYTF.